This TCR beta chain was observed in a study of blood T cell repertoires in COVID-19. This table comes from immunoSEQ multiplex PCR, and its TCRdb copy is limited to in-frame clones, with some not included. There are tens of thousands of clones in the sample; around four fifths occur only once, and about 30% lies in the top ten. Germline CDR1 is GTSNPN and CDR2 is SVGIG (reference sequence). The CDR3 spans 14 residues. The V end was cut by 2 bases, the J end by 5 bases, with 15 bases between. Sequencing was carried out using peripheral blood. The chain is built from TRBV30 and TRBJ1-2, with D possibly being TRBD1 (6 bases). This clonotype originated in a man aged 55 to 69 with COVID-19, enrolled during active disease. DNA of the CDR3: TGTGCCTGGAGTCTCAGGGAGGGGGAATATGGCTACACCTTC. Amino acid sequence: CAWSLREGEYGYTF.